Shown below are 19 T cell receptor beta chains from a single sample sequenced in a study of blood T cell repertoires in COVID-19. This table comes from immunoSEQ multiplex PCR, and its TCRdb copy is limited to in-frame clones, with some not included. The sample lists approximately 140,000 clones, about three quarters occurring once. Sequenced material: peripheral blood. All receptors come from a man in his fifties with acute or convalescent COVID-19.

V is TRBV9 and J is TRBJ1-2; no reliable D call. CDR3 length: 12 amino acids. V shed 0 bases and J shed 7 bases, with 7 bases lying between them. CDR1 and CDR2 from the germline V gene are SGDLS and YYNGEE. This CDR3 reads CASSVAGGGYTF. CDR3 bases: TGTGCCAGCAGCGTAGCGGGAGGTGGCTACACCTTC.

The rearrangement uses TRBV7-8 and TRBJ1-2; D ambiguous. V dropped 0 bases and J dropped 7 bases, with 18 bases sitting between them. Germline loops: CDR1 SGHVS, CDR2 FQNEAQ. The CDR3 loop spans 16 amino acids. This CDR3 is CASSLALAAGVGGYTF. The CDR3 nucleotides are TGTGCCAGCAGCTTAGCGCTAGCGGCCGGAGTGGGTGGCTACACCTTC.

V and J are TRBV2 and TRBJ2-1, with TRBD1 as a possible D gene (5 bases). The CDR3 consists of 12 residues. CDR1 and CDR2 (germline): SNHLY, FYNNEI. V was pared by 7 bases and J by 5 bases, with 9 bases between. This CDR3 is CASTQQDNEQFF. In DNA form, the CDR3 reads TGTGCCAGCACCCAACAGGACAATGAGCAGTTCTTC.

This chain links TRBV7-6 with TRBJ1-5; 7 bases are shared with TRBD1. V gave up 1 base and J gave up 1 base; unmatched junction bases: 4. The germline V gene has CDR1 SGHVS and CDR2 FNYEAQ. This CDR3 has 16 residues. The CDR3 DNA reads TGTGCCAGCAGCTTAGGGCAGGGGGAGAGCAATCAGCCCCAGCATTTT. Translation: CASSLGQGESNQPQHF.

The J gene is TRBJ2-5, the V gene TRBV7-2; 9 bases fit TRBD2. The trim removed 5 bases at V and 2 bases at J, leaving 9 bases unmatched. Germline-derived CDR1 and CDR2 are SGHTA and FQGNSA. The CDR3 totals 16 residues. The CDR3 DNA is TGTGCCAGCAGCCTTAGTAGCACTAGCGGGCAAGAGACCCAGTACTTC. Residues: CASSLSSTSGQETQYF.

J is TRBJ1-2 and V is TRBV28; D gene ambiguous. Germline CDR1 reads MDHEN; CDR2 reads SYDVKM. Deletions cut 2 bases from V and 3 bases from J, with 7 bases between. CDR3 length equals 13 residues. This CDR3 is CASSLQVHYGYTF. For the CDR3, the DNA is TGTGCCAGCAGTTTACAGGTTCACTATGGCTACACCTTC.

This chain connects TRBV19 to TRBJ2-7; a weak D match, TRBD2 (5 bases). Germline V CDR1 and CDR2: LNHDA, SQIVND (reference sequence). Trimming removed 0 bases from V and 5 bases from J, with 14 bases in between. There are 15 residues in the CDR3. The CDR3 bases are TGTGCCAGTAGTATAGAAGAGGGTCAACAACACGAGCAGTACGTC. This codes for CASSIEEGQQHEQYV.

The rearrangement joins TRBV5-1 to TRBJ2-2, with D perhaps TRBD1 (6 bases). The CDR3 covers 14 residues. The germline V and J ends were trimmed by 5 bases and 1 base, with 9 bases remaining between them. Germline V gene data show CDR1 as SGHRS and CDR2 as YFSETQ. The CDR3 sequence: CASRTGMNTGELFF. The DNA of the CDR3 is TGCGCCAGCAGAACAGGGATGAACACCGGGGAGCTGTTTTTT.

The chain links TRBV7-2 to TRBJ1-3, with TRBD1 as a possible D gene (6 bases). Germline assignment: CDR1 SGHTA and CDR2 FQGNSA. Trimming cost V 5 bases and J 4 bases, with 15 bases left between them. CDR3 size: 15 residues. CDR3 in amino acids: CASSPSGALGNTIYF. The CDR3 DNA sequence: TGTGCCAGCAGCCCCTCAGGGGCGCTGGGAAACACCATATATTTT.

This rearrangement joins TRBV5-1 to TRBJ1-1; D gene ambiguous. Germline V gene lookup returns CDR1 SGHRS and CDR2 YFSETQ. CDR3 length: 13 amino acids. Trimming stripped 3 bases from V and 1 base from J, with 7 bases between. In nucleotides, the CDR3 is TGCGCCAGCAGCTCGACTAGGAACACTGAAGCTTTCTTT. It codes for CASSSTRNTEAFF.

A note on this clone: At one boundary the junction diverges from the germline segment, which might be a read error. The V call is TRBV3-1 (or the pseudogene TRBV3-2), the J call TRBJ1-6; D ambiguous. CDR1 is LGHDT and CDR2 is YNNKEL in the germline V gene (reference sequence). The CDR3 contains 13 residues. The CDR3 protein is CASSQNRDSPLHF. The DNA for the CDR3 is TGTGCCAGCAGCCAAAACCGGGATTCGCCCCTCCACTTT.

The gene calls are TRBV18 and TRBJ1-5, with TRBD1 as a possible D gene (6 bases). In germline, CDR1 is KGHSH, CDR2 LQKENI. The V end was cut by 4 bases, the J end by 3 bases, with 13 bases between. CDR3 length: 15 residues. CDR3 protein: CASSLTDSTNQPQHF. CDR3 in DNA: TGTGCCAGCTCACTAACGGACAGTACCAATCAGCCCCAGCATTTT.

J is TRBJ1-2 and V is TRBV21-1; the table's D call TRBD1 went unverified against the DNA. TRBV21-1 is marked as a pseudogene. There are 16 residues in the CDR3. The CDR3: CASSKEGGLAAIGYTF. The CDR3 DNA follows: TGTGCCAGCAGCAAAGAAGGGGGTTTGGCCGCTATCGGCTACACCTTC.

V gene TRBV5-7 combines with J gene TRBJ2-4; D is unresolved. TRBV5-7 is classed as an ORF, of uncertain function. Between the trimmed V and J ends, which lost 2 bases and 0 bases, there was a span of 6 bases. This CDR3 spans 14 amino acids. This chain's CDR3 is CASSFYIAKNIQYF. The CDR3 nucleotides are TGTGCCAGCAGCTTTTACATAGCCAAAAACATTCAGTACTTC.

The gene calls are TRBV6-5 and TRBJ2-5; D possibly corresponds to TRBD1 (6 bases). The germline V gene encodes CDR1 MNHEY and CDR2 SVGAGI. The CDR3 extends over 15 amino acids. Trimming removed 6 bases from V and 4 bases from J, with 18 bases in between. CDR3 protein: CASSNTRGRGETQYF. In nucleotides, the CDR3 is TGTGCCAGCAGCAACACCAGGGGTCGGGGAGAGACCCAGTACTTC.

The rearrangement joins TRBV24-1 to TRBJ2-1; 9 positions match TRBD2. The CDR3 sequence is 16 residues long. Trimming took 4 bases from V and 2 from J; bases not matched to a gene: 5. CDR1 KGHDR and CDR2 SFDVKD come from the germline V gene. The CDR3 region is CATSDSSGTTYNEQFF. CDR3 in DNA: TGTGCCACCAGTGACTCTAGCGGGACTACCTACAATGAGCAGTTCTTC.

The chain employs TRBV5-1 and TRBJ2-2, with 9 bases identical to TRBD2. The CDR3 has 16 residues. Germline V CDR1 and CDR2: SGHRS, YFSETQ. V dropped 4 bases and J dropped 1; count of bases not matched to a gene: 5. The CDR3 DNA follows: TGCGCCAGCAGCCTCAATAGCGGGGGGAACACCGGGGAGCTGTTTTTT. Its protein is CASSLNSGGNTGELFF.

The chain links TRBV9 to TRBJ1-3, with unresolved D. With 0 bases removed from V and 4 bases from J, the gap between germline ends came to 8 bases. This CDR3 spans 14 amino acids. Germline assignment: CDR1 SGDLS and CDR2 YYNGEE. In nucleotides, the CDR3 is TGTGCCAGCAGCGTAGGTGGGCTCGGAAACACCATATATTTT. Protein sequence: CASSVGGLGNTIYF.

This clone occurred once. This chain joins TRBV2 and TRBJ1-6; 7 positions agree with TRBD1. The germline V gene has CDR1 SNHLY and CDR2 FYNNEI. V lost 7 bases, J lost 7 bases, and 7 bases stayed unmatched. This CDR3 is 14 amino acids long. The CDR3 spells CASIQTGQNSPLHF. DNA of the CDR3: TGTGCCAGCATCCAGACAGGGCAAAATTCACCCCTCCACTTT.